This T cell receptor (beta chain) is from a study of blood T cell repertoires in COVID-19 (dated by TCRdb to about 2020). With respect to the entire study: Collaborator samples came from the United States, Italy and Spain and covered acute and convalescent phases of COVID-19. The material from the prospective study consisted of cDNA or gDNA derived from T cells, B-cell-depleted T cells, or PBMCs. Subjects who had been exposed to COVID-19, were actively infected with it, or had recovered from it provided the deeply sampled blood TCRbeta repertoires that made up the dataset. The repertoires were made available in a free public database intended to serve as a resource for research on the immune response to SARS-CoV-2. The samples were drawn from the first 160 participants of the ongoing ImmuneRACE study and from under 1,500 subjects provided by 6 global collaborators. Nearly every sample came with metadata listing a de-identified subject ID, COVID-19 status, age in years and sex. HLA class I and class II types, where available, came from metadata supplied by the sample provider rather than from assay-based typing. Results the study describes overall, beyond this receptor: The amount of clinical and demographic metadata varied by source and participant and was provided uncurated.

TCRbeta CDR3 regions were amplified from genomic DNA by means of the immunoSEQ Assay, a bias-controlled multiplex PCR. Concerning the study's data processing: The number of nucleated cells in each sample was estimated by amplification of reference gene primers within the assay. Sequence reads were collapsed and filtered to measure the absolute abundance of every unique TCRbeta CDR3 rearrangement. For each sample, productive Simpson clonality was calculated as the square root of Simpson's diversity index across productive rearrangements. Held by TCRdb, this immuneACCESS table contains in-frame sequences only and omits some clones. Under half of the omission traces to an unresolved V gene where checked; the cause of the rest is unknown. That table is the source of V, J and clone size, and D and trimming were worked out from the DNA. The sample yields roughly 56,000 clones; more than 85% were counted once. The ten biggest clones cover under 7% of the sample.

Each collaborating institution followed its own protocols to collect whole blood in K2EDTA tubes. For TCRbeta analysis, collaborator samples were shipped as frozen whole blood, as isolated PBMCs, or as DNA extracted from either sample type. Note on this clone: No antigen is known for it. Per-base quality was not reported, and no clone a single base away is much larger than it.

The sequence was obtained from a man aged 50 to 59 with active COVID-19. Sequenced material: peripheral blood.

The CDR3 sequence is CASSILTADTQYF. The DNA sequence follows: TGTGCCAGCTCTATCCTGACAGCAGATACGCAGTATTTT. The sequence links TRBV18 to TRBJ2-3; the D gene is perhaps TRBD1, from 5 matching bases. Between the V and J ends, shortened by 6 bases and 4 bases respectively, the junction contains 11 bases. From the germline V gene, CDR1 is KGHSH and CDR2 is LQKENI. There are 13 amino acids in the CDR3, from cysteine to phenylalanine inclusive. This entry keeps only the CDR3 DNA: 39 bases, framed from base 1.